The entry below gives a single T cell receptor (beta chain) sequence along with its context. As yet, its antigen is unknown. The V and J ends lost 5 bases and 3 bases respectively, with 14 bases between them. This CDR3 contains 14 residues. The germline gives CDR1 SGHVS, CDR2 FNYEAQ. Sequencing was at deep level. Profiled with immunoSEQ multiplex PCR; TCRdb holds only in-frame clones, not every one. Here the sample spans some 1,400,000 clones, about 96% being singletons. This sample stems from a study of shared clonotypes between healthy human individuals. Study outcomes and limitations: A generally larger estimated richness was seen in naive subsets than in memory subsets.

Only Caucasian adults living in Nashville, Tennessee served as donors. This TCR derives from a man in his thirties or forties in good health. The chain uses TRBV7-6 and TRBJ2-7; D is undetermined. The sample was naive CD4+ T cells sorted from blood. Sample subset: CD45RA+ positively selected. The CDR3 here is CASSRYPTGYEQYF. The CDR3 DNA follows: TGTGCCAGCAGCCGATACCCCACTGGCTACGAGCAGTACTTC.